This paragraph reports one TCR beta chain. Its antigen is not identified. Template switching supplied a universal primer site; unique molecular identifiers were carried on the cDNA. MiXCR, run by TCRdb on the 5' RACE reads, gives a single entry per CDR3 protein. The sample gives about 210,000 distinct CDR3 sequences, around a tenth of which show up once; about 5.5% is in the top ten. This entry comes from a study of identical twins. General study points: Zero-insertion analyses could be partly confounded by invariant MAIT and iNKT cells. Models underestimated out-of-frame TCR alpha sharing in monozygotic twins.

The ends were cut back, 1 base at V and 2 bases at J, with 9 bases in the middle. The CDR3 has 15 amino acids. From germline, CDR1 is LGHDT and CDR2 YNNKEL (reference sequence). The sequenced material came from memory (CD45RO+) T cells sorted from blood. The V gene is TRBV3-1, the J gene TRBJ2-4, with TRBD1 as a possible D gene (6 bases). The TCR sequence derives from a woman aged 18-35 years in good health. CDR3 DNA sequence: TGTGCCAGCAGCCAAGTCGGGACAACCAAAAACATTCAGTACTTC. This gives the protein CASSQVGTTKNIQYF.